These 16 T cell receptor beta chains were all obtained from the same sample, sequenced in a study of PD-1 blockade in classical Hodgkin lymphoma. TCRdb keeps only in-frame clones here, not all; method: immunoSEQ multiplex PCR. The repertoire consists of about 46,000 clones, with approximately 91% occurring once and the leading ten covering approximately 4.9%. Time point: newly diagnosed, previously untreated cHL patient sample. The sequenced material came from peripheral blood mononuclear cells (PBMCs). The receptors stem from a human donor with classical Hodgkin lymphoma.

This clone was detected only a few times. CDR3 coding DNA: TGTGCCAGCAGCCCCGGTGGCCGAGGGGCTAGCGGGAGCGAGCAGTACTTC. Translating gives CASSPGGRGASGSEQYF. J is TRBJ2-7 and V is TRBV7-9, with 10 bases that match TRBD2. V shed 5 bases, J shed 6 bases, and the junction held 16 bases outside the gene matches. This CDR3 contains 17 residues. Germline V gene sequence: CDR1 SEHNR, CDR2 FQNEAQ (reference sequence).

The genes are TRBV29-1 and TRBJ1-1; no clear D gene. This CDR3 has 13 amino acids. The V gene lost 1 base and the J gene lost 1 base, with 7 bases spanning the gap. CDR1 and CDR2 from the germline V gene are SQVTM and ANQGSEA. CDR3 nucleotides: TGCAGCGTTGAAGGGGCAGGGAACACTGAAGCTTTCTTT. It yields the protein CSVEGAGNTEAFF.

This sequence joins TRBV27 and TRBJ1-1, with D perhaps TRBD1 (6 bases). This CDR3 contains 14 residues. V was trimmed by 1 base and J by 5 bases, leaving 11 bases between them. Looked up from germline, CDR1 is MNHEY and CDR2 is SMNVEV (reference sequence). CDR3: CASSLYRRGTEAFF. In nucleotides, the CDR3 is TGTGCCAGCAGTTTATATCGCAGGGGTACTGAAGCTTTCTTT.

The rearrangement links TRBV7-6 to TRBJ2-3; D possibly corresponds to TRBD2 (6 bases). Trimming removed 1 base from V and 1 base from J, with 9 bases in between. This CDR3 is built from 15 residues. Germline V gene data show CDR1 as SGHVS and CDR2 as FNYEAQ. CDR3 bases: TGTGCCAGCAGCTTAGGCGGGACCGGCACAGATACGCAGTATTTT. Its translation is CASSLGGTGTDTQYF. Using reference TRBV7-6 and TRBJ2-3 for the parts outside the CDR3, the full variable domain is GAGVSQSPRYKVTKRGQDVALRCDPISGHVSLYWYRQALGQGPEFLTYFNYEAQQDKSGLPNDRFSAERPEGSISTLTIQRTEQRDSAMYRCASSLGGTGTDTQYFGPGTRLTVL.

This chain connects TRBV28 to TRBJ2-7; 12 nucleotides agree with TRBD1. V gave up 6 bases and J gave up 7 bases; unmatched junction bases: 10. From germline, CDR1 is MDHEN and CDR2 SYDVKM. The CDR3 contains 15 residues. The CDR3 reads CASSTLGTGGREQYF. The CDR3 bases are TGTGCCAGCAGCACTCTCGGGACAGGGGGCCGGGAGCAGTACTTC.

V and J are TRBV6-5 and TRBJ1-5; D is unclear. V lost 7 bases to trimming and J lost 1 base, with 14 bases between them. This CDR3 is built from 15 residues. Looked up from germline, CDR1 is MNHEY and CDR2 is SVGAGI. The CDR3 region is CASTAGEGSNQPQHF. Written as DNA, the CDR3 is TGTGCCAGCACCGCCGGGGAGGGAAGCAATCAGCCCCAGCATTTT.

The rearrangement joins TRBV13 to TRBJ2-3; the D gene could be TRBD1 or TRBD2 (5 bases each). The CDR3 covers 17 residues. Deletions cut 3 bases from V and 4 bases from J, with 20 bases between. Germline CDR1 and CDR2: PRHDT and FYEKMQ (reference sequence). The CDR3 DNA reads as TGTGCCAGCAGCTTGGGGCCCTTAATGGGAGTGCCAGATACGCAGTATTTT. It yields the protein CASSLGPLMGVPDTQYF.

The V gene is TRBV5-1, the J gene TRBJ1-2; D is possibly TRBD1 (5 bases). Trimming shortened V by 2 bases and J by 4 bases, and 12 bases separated the two germline ends. CDR1 is SGHRS, CDR2 YFSETQ, per germline. CDR3 length: 14 residues. The CDR3 spells CASSFGGARYGYTF. In DNA, the CDR3 is TGCGCCAGCAGCTTTGGTGGGGCCCGCTATGGCTACACCTTC. The full variable domain, completed using reference TRBV5-1 and TRBJ1-2, is KAGVTQTPRYLIKTRGQQVTLSCSPISGHRSVSWYQQTPGQGLQFLFEYFSETQRNKGNFPGRFSGRQFSNSRSEMNVSTLELGDSALYLCASSFGGARYGYTFGSGTRLTVV.

This chain links TRBV27 with TRBJ2-7, with 10 bases matching TRBD2. After removal of 6 bases from V and 2 bases from J, the junction contained 10 bases not matched to a gene. The CDR3 sequence is 16 residues long. Per the germline V gene, CDR1 is MNHEY and CDR2 is SMNVEV (reference sequence). The chain's CDR3 is CASSLYSGRSTYEQYF. CDR3 in DNA: TGTGCCAGCAGCCTGTATAGCGGGAGGTCGACCTACGAGCAGTACTTC.

The genes are TRBV11-3 and TRBJ2-3; D is uncertain. V lost 4 bases to trimming and J lost 3 bases, with 17 bases between them. The CDR3 length is 16 residues. The germline V gene encodes CDR1 SGHNT and CDR2 YENEEA. CDR3 amino acids: CASSSTLGLGTDTQYF. DNA for the CDR3: TGTGCCAGCAGCTCGACTTTGGGCTTAGGGACAGATACGCAGTATTTT.

This rearrangement joins TRBV5-4 to TRBJ2-2, with 8 positions matching TRBD2. CDR1 is SGHNT, CDR2 YYREEE, per germline (reference sequence). J was trimmed by 2 bases and V by 4 bases; bases with no gene match: 7. The CDR3 is 16 residues long. This CDR3 reads CASSRTSGANTGELFF. CDR3 sequence (DNA): TGTGCCAGCAGCCGAACTAGCGGAGCTAACACCGGGGAGCTGTTTTTT.

This sequence joins TRBV5-1 and TRBJ2-1; the D gene could be TRBD1 or TRBD2 (6 bases each). Germline lookup yields CDR1 SGHRS and CDR2 YFSETQ. Trimming took 0 bases from V and 4 from J, leaving 11 bases between them. This CDR3 has 15 residues. The CDR3 DNA follows: TGCGCCAGCAGCTTGGAGGGGGACTTATACAATGAGCAGTTCTTC. Its translation: CASSLEGDLYNEQFF.

The chain uses TRBV15 and TRBJ1-1; D remains ambiguous. The CDR3 runs 14 residues. Trimming removed 1 base from V and 4 bases from J, with 10 bases in between. Germline CDR1 LNHNV, CDR2 YYDKDF (reference sequence). CDR3 loop: CATSRVRAGTEAFF. Here the CDR3 DNA reads TGTGCCACCAGCAGAGTGAGAGCGGGCACTGAAGCTTTCTTT.

The rearrangement uses TRBV11-2 and TRBJ2-3; D ambiguous. Germline CDR1 SGHAT, CDR2 FQNNGV. Trimming stripped 4 bases from V and 2 bases from J, with 7 bases between. The CDR3 loop spans 13 amino acids. For the CDR3, the DNA is TGTGCCAGCAGCTCCCAGACCACAGATACGCAGTATTTT. Residues: CASSSQTTDTQYF.

V usage is TRBV6-6 and J usage is TRBJ2-1; 7 bases match TRBD2. Germline values: CDR1 MNHNY, CDR2 SVGAGI (reference sequence). The CDR3 covers 16 residues. V gave up 3 bases and J gave up 5 bases; unmatched junction bases: 10. This CDR3 reads CASSYGRAYSDNEQFF. The CDR3 DNA reads TGTGCCAGCAGTTATGGGAGGGCCTATTCCGACAATGAGCAGTTCTTC.

The chain recombines TRBV11-2 with TRBJ1-4, with 8 bases aligning to TRBD1. CDR1 is SGHAT, CDR2 FQNNGV, per germline. The CDR3 spans 13 residues. The CDR3: CAAGRTGSEKLFF. The CDR3 coding sequence is TGTGCGGCCGGTCGGACAGGGAGTGAAAAACTGTTTTTT.